Listed below are T cell receptor beta chains from one sample, sequenced in a study of blood T cell repertoires in COVID-19. Sequencing used immunoSEQ multiplex PCR; TCRdb keeps in-frame clones, though not all of them. The sample includes 330,000 or so clones, approximately 88% seen only once; the top ten take less than 6.5%. Sequencing was carried out using PBMCs or T cells enriched from blood (not recorded which). Receptors were obtained from a man between 25 and 39 years old who had recovered from COVID-19. The CDR3 runs from the conserved cysteine through the conserved F or W. D genes are given only for firm matches. The size field is filled for only some rows; it gives once, few, many or a size class.

J: TRBJ1-1
V: TRBV19
D: TRBD1
size: once
CDR3: CASSIRQGVVTEAFF
DNA: TGTGCCAGTAGTATACGACAGGGGGTAGTCACTGAAGCTTTCTTT

J: TRBJ2-7
V: TRBV4-2
D: -
size: -
CDR3: CASSHTTGYEQYF
DNA: TGTGCCAGCAGCCATACTACCGGCTACGAGCAGTACTTC

J: TRBJ2-2
V: TRBV19
D: -
size: -
CDR3: CATARAGVNTGELFF
DNA: TGTGCCACCGCGCGGGCAGGGGTTAACACCGGGGAGCTGTTTTTT

J: TRBJ2-7
V: TRBV19
D: -
size: -
CDR3: CASSLLAGGYEQYF
DNA: TGTGCCAGTAGTCTCCTGGCGGGTGGATACGAGCAGTACTTC

J: TRBJ2-1
V: TRBV2
D: -
size: -
CDR3: CASSDNPVNEQFF
DNA: TGTGCCAGCAGTGACAATCCAGTCAATGAGCAGTTCTTC

J: TRBJ2-7
V: TRBV19
D: TRBD1
size: once
CDR3: CASSRTGKGYEQYF
DNA: TGTGCCAGTAGTAGGACAGGGAAGGGTTACGAGCAGTACTTC

J: TRBJ2-4
V: TRBV15
D: -
size: once
CDR3: CATSRDRGAQYF
DNA: TGTGCCACCAGCAGAGATAGGGGCGCTCAGTACTTC

J: TRBJ1-4
V: TRBV30
D: TRBD1
size: -
CDR3: CAWSTGTGGRRLFF
DNA: TGTGCCTGGAGTACCGGGACAGGGGGCAGGAGACTGTTTTTT

J: TRBJ1-4
V: TRBV11-2
D: TRBD1
size: -
CDR3: CASSPDRVSEKLFF
DNA: TGTGCCAGCAGCCCGGACAGGGTCAGTGAAAAACTGTTTTTT

J: TRBJ2-1
V: TRBV9
D: TRBD1
size: -
CDR3: CASSVDQGANEQFF
DNA: TGTGCCAGCAGCGTAGACCAGGGGGCGAATGAGCAGTTCTTC

J: TRBJ2-7
V: TRBV11-3
D: -
size: -
CDR3: CASSKDSAYEQYF
DNA: TGTGCCAGCAGCAAGGACTCAGCCTACGAGCAGTACTTC

J: TRBJ1-1
V: TRBV18
D: -
size: -
CDR3: CASSTRGKAVENTEAFF
DNA: TGTGCCAGCTCAACCAGGGGAAAAGCCGTTGAGAACACTGAAGCTTTCTTT

J: TRBJ2-7
V: TRBV15
D: TRBD1
size: -
CDR3: CATSSKSGTGAPYEQYF
DNA: TGTGCCACCAGCAGCAAATCGGGGACAGGGGCGCCCTACGAGCAGTACTTC

J: TRBJ2-7
V: TRBV28
D: -
size: -
CDR3: CASRTGGTDSYEQYF
DNA: TGTGCCAGCAGGACCGGCGGGACAGACTCCTACGAGCAGTACTTC

J: TRBJ1-2
V: TRBV28
D: TRBD1
size: -
CDR3: CASSLTGAGYGYTF
DNA: TGTGCCAGCAGCCTAACAGGGGCTGGCTATGGCTACACCTTC

J: TRBJ2-7
V: TRBV19
D: -
size: -
CDR3: CASSLDSSYEQYF
DNA: TGTGCCAGTAGTCTAGACAGCTCCTACGAGCAGTACTTC

J: TRBJ1-6
V: TRBV4-1
D: -
size: -
CDR3: CASSQGGTGYNSPLHF
DNA: TGCGCCAGCAGCCAAGGCGGGACCGGTTATAATTCACCCCTCCACTTT

J: TRBJ2-3
V: TRBV14
D: TRBD2
size: -
CDR3: CASSPLAGADTQYF
DNA: TGTGCCAGCAGCCCTCTAGCGGGGGCAGATACGCAGTATTTT

J: TRBJ1-1
V: TRBV29-1
D: TRBD1
size: -
CDR3: CSVDIRPGQTNTEAFF
DNA: TGCAGCGTTGATATCCGACCGGGACAGACGAACACTGAAGCTTTCTTT

J: TRBJ1-2
V: TRBV5-1
D: -
size: -
CDR3: CASSLDIYYGYTF
DNA: TGCGCCAGCAGCTTGGACATTTACTATGGCTACACCTTC

J: TRBJ2-5
V: TRBV5-4
D: TRBD2
size: -
CDR3: CASSLDFGGGASGTQYF
DNA: TGTGCCAGCAGCTTGGACTTCGGCGGGGGGGCCTCGGGGACCCAGTACTTC

J: TRBJ2-5
V: TRBV28
D: TRBD1
size: -
CDR3: CATTKGRGQQYF
DNA: TGTGCCACCACCAAGGGACGGGGACAGCAGTACTTC

J: TRBJ1-2
V: TRBV28
D: TRBD1
size: -
CDR3: CASCRDRVYGYTF
DNA: TGTGCCAGCTGCCGGGACAGGGTCTATGGCTACACCTTC

J: TRBJ1-4
V: TRBV14
D: -
size: -
CDR3: CASSQVPTAVATNEKLFF
DNA: TGTGCCAGCAGCCAAGTACCGACAGCCGTTGCAACTAATGAAAAACTGTTTTTT

J: TRBJ1-1
V: TRBV4-2
D: TRBD1
size: few
CDR3: CASSQENGQDREAFF
DNA: TGTGCCAGCAGCCAAGAAAACGGACAGGATCGTGAAGCTTTCTTT

J: TRBJ1-2
V: TRBV10-3
D: -
size: -
CDR3: CAISDGGSNYGYTF
DNA: TGTGCCATCAGTGATGGCGGGTCTAACTATGGCTACACCTTC

J: TRBJ2-3
V: TRBV18
D: TRBD1
size: -
CDR3: CASSPVRGYTDTQYF
DNA: TGTGCCAGCTCACCCGTCAGGGGGTACACAGATACGCAGTATTTT

J: TRBJ1-2
V: TRBV10-3
D: TRBD1
size: few
CDR3: CAISLRQGPTSNYGYTF
DNA: TGTGCCATCAGTTTGCGACAGGGCCCTACTTCTAACTATGGCTACACCTTC

J: TRBJ1-2
V: TRBV7-9
D: -
size: -
CDR3: CASSLTQGQYGYTF
DNA: TGTGCCAGCAGCTTAACACAGGGCCAATATGGCTACACCTTC

J: TRBJ1-2
V: TRBV3-1/TRBV3-2
D: TRBD1
size: once
CDR3: CASSPGTGGGNYGYTF
DNA: TGTGCCAGCAGCCCCGGGACAGGGGGAGGGAACTATGGCTACACCTTC

J: TRBJ1-1
V: TRBV2
D: -
size: -
CDR3: CASSAQLPSNTEAFF
DNA: TGTGCCAGCAGTGCCCAGTTGCCTTCAAACACTGAAGCTTTCTTT

J: TRBJ1-2
V: TRBV19
D: -
size: -
CDR3: CASARKETANGYTF
DNA: TGTGCCAGCGCCCGGAAAGAGACAGCTAATGGCTACACCTTC

J: TRBJ2-3
V: TRBV5-1
D: TRBD1
size: -
CDR3: CASRIDRGTDTQYF
DNA: TGCGCCAGCAGAATCGACAGGGGCACAGATACGCAGTATTTT

J: TRBJ2-7
V: TRBV5-1
D: -
size: -
CDR3: CASSLARGTGEQYF
DNA: TGCGCCAGCAGCTTGGCCAGGGGGACTGGAGAGCAGTACTTC

J: TRBJ1-6
V: TRBV7-9
D: TRBD1
size: -
CDR3: CASSLGQGDNSPLHF
DNA: TGTGCCAGCAGCCTCGGACAGGGAGATAATTCACCCCTCCACTTT

J: TRBJ2-7
V: TRBV4-1
D: -
size: -
CDR3: CASTFKEVREQYF
DNA: TGCGCCAGCACCTTCAAGGAGGTCCGGGAGCAGTACTTC

J: TRBJ2-7
V: TRBV5-1
D: -
size: -
CDR3: CASSLVQGFDEQYF
DNA: TGCGCCAGCAGCTTGGTACAGGGATTCGACGAGCAGTACTTC

J: TRBJ1-1
V: TRBV9
D: -
size: -
CDR3: CASSVDVRANTEAFF
DNA: TGTGCCAGCAGCGTAGATGTCAGGGCGAACACTGAAGCTTTCTTT

J: TRBJ1-2
V: TRBV9
D: -
size: -
CDR3: CASSVEGGGYTF
DNA: TGTGCCAGCAGCGTAGAAGGGGGTGGCTACACCTTC

J: TRBJ2-3
V: TRBV7-9
D: -
size: -
CDR3: CASSFGDTQYF
DNA: TGTGCCAGCAGCTTCGGAGATACGCAGTATTTT

J: TRBJ2-7
V: TRBV28
D: -
size: -
CDR3: CASSSDFGSSEQYF
DNA: TGTGCCAGCAGTTCAGATTTCGGGTCGTCCGAGCAGTACTTC

J: TRBJ1-2
V: TRBV9
D: TRBD1
size: -
CDR3: CASSVQTGVSGYTF
DNA: TGTGCCAGCAGCGTACAGACAGGGGTCAGCGGCTACACCTTC

J: TRBJ1-5
V: TRBV10-3
D: -
size: once
CDR3: CATGGKDNQPQHF
DNA: TGTGCCACAGGAGGGAAGGACAATCAGCCCCAGCATTTT

J: TRBJ2-4
V: TRBV6-6
D: TRBD1
size: -
CDR3: CAAAGGRGKDIQYF
DNA: TGTGCTGCAGCAGGGGGCAGGGGAAAGGACATTCAGTACTTC

J: TRBJ1-4
V: TRBV15
D: -
size: -
CDR3: CATSPRPGRGEKLFF
DNA: TGTGCCACCAGCCCTCGCCCGGGGAGAGGTGAAAAACTGTTTTTT

J: TRBJ1-2
V: TRBV9
D: -
size: -
CDR3: CASSEGGGTYGYTF
DNA: TGTGCCAGCAGCGAAGGGGGGGGCACCTATGGCTACACCTTC